This TCR beta chain was profiled in a study of blood T cell repertoires in COVID-19. Study summary: Samples came from the United States, Italy and Spain, spanning acute and convalescent COVID-19. The analysed material was cDNA or gDNA that came from T cells, B-cell-depleted T cells, or PBMCs.

Methods used by the authors: Using reference gene primer amplification, nucleated cell counts were estimated. Some clones are missing from TCRdb's copy, which holds only in-frame ones; the method was immunoSEQ multiplex PCR. The V and J calls and clone size were taken over from that table, and D and trimming were inferred from the DNA. The sample carries some 210,000 clones, approximately 88% recorded once. This clone was seen only a few times. CDR1 LGHNA and CDR2 YNFKEQ come from the germline V gene. CDR3 length: 15 residues. The V end lost 2 bases, the J end lost 4 bases, and 14 bases lay between the germline ends.

J is TRBJ1-2 and V is TRBV4-2, with D possibly TRBD1 on 6 matching bases. Sequences were obtained from peripheral blood. The receptor comes from a man between 60 and 75 years old who had recovered from COVID-19. The CDR3 nucleotides are TGTGCCAGCAGCCAAAAGGAGCGACAGGTCTATGGCTACACCTTC. Its translation is CASSQKERQVYGYTF.